The TCR beta chain described here comes from a study of blood T cell repertoires in COVID-19. Overall study context: COVID-19 samples, acute and convalescent, were from the United States, Italy and Spain. Sample material is recorded as cDNA or gDNA derived from T cells, B-cell-depleted T cells, or PBMCs.

Enrolled during active infection, Seattle patients were then followed longitudinally. This clone was recorded only once. The germline V and J ends were trimmed by 2 bases and 0 bases, with 14 bases remaining between them. Germline V gene data show CDR1 as GTSNPN and CDR2 as SVGIG (reference sequence). This CDR3 contains 16 residues. Per the authors' pipeline: Quantification of nucleated cells was approximated via reference gene primer amplification. Assay: immunoSEQ multiplex PCR; the TCRdb copy retains only in-frame clones and omits some. Clone size and the V and J calls come from that table; the DNA yielded D and trimming. The sample includes around 150,000 clones, about nine tenths of them seen just once.

The chain employs TRBV30 and TRBJ1-5; D is uncertain. The specimen sequenced was peripheral blood. The TCR was taken from a human donor with COVID-19, enrolled during active disease. The donor label of this sample is uncertain. CDR3 region: CAWSIPTHYSNQPQHF. Here the CDR3 DNA reads TGTGCCTGGAGTATTCCTACCCATTATAGCAATCAGCCCCAGCATTTT.